There are a few counts of the clone carrying this TCR beta chain. The antigen remains unidentified. Using its own MiXCR run on the RACE reads, TCRdb lists one record per CDR3 protein. The sample lists 85,000 to 95,000 distinct CDR3 sequences; more than 9.5% were seen once. This sample was taken from a study of human T cells and chemical hapten exposure. The time point: patch test 2, 6 weeks after DPC sensitization. Described treatment: therapeutic diphenylcyclopropenone sensitization with weekly scalp DPC. Germline lookup yields CDR1 DFQATT and CDR2 SNEGSKA (reference sequence). CDR3 size: 15 residues. Between the trimmed V and J ends, which lost 4 bases and 2 bases, there was a span of 16 bases. The study, taken as a whole, reports: PT1 expanded TCR counts and patch test score were linked, and their correlation was positive.

The chain combines TRBV20-1 with TRBJ2-3, with a tentative D call TRBD2 (6 bases). This clonotype was obtained from a man in his forties or fifties with alopecia areata. Some clones in this sample may be carry-over from other donors' samples. The sample was whole blood, taken in connection with sensitization to the hapten diphenylcyclopropenone (DPC). The CDR3 loop is CSATSGSGPTDTQYF. CDR3 sequence (DNA): TGCAGTGCTACCAGTGGTAGCGGCCCCACAGATACGCAGTATTTT.